The 3 T cell receptor beta chains listed next were all sequenced from one sample in a study of T cell changes during pregnancy in multiple sclerosis. Here immunoSEQ multiplex PCR was the method, and the copy in TCRdb shows in-frame clones only, minus some. This sample has 95,000 to 110,000 clones, with roughly nine tenths found just once. This specimen consisted of peripheral blood, obtained after pregnancy. The receptors originated from a female donor with multiple sclerosis, enrolled in a pregnancy study.

This CDR3 is CASRSTSYEQYF. The CDR3 DNA sequence: TGTGCCAGCAGGAGCACCTCCTACGAGCAGTACTTC. The rearrangement links TRBV28 to TRBJ2-7; D ambiguous. The CDR3 contains 12 residues. The germline gives CDR1 MDHEN, CDR2 SYDVKM. Between the trimmed V and J ends, which lost 6 bases and 0 bases, there was a span of 6 bases.

The gene calls are TRBV7-2 and TRBJ2-7, with D maybe TRBD2 (6 bases). The germline gives CDR1 SGHTA, CDR2 FQGNSA. The CDR3 loop spans 16 amino acids. The V end lost 1 base, the J end lost 2 bases, and 15 bases lay between the germline ends. The CDR3 DNA is TGTGCCAGCAGCTTAGGGTGGGCGGGAAGAGCCTACGAGCAGTACTTC. As protein: CASSLGWAGRAYEQYF.

Concerning this clone: The same CDR3 arises from other DNA sequences in this sample as well. The V and J genes are TRBV14 and TRBJ2-7; TRBD1 is a possible D gene (5 bases). The V gene's germline CDR1 is SGHDN and CDR2 FVKESK. This CDR3 has 12 amino acids. Trimming took 2 bases from V and 3 from J, leaving 5 bases between them. CDR3 amino acids: CASSQQGYEQYF. The CDR3 region has the DNA TGTGCCAGCAGCCAACAGGGCTACGAGCAGTACTTC.